The 14 T cell receptor beta chains listed next were all sequenced from one sample in a study of human T cells and chemical hapten exposure. Documented time point: patch test 1, 2 weeks after DPC sensitization. Treatment specified: therapeutic diphenylcyclopropenone sensitization with weekly scalp DPC. Using its own MiXCR run on the RACE reads, TCRdb lists one record per CDR3 protein. The repertoire holds fewer than 200,000 distinct CDR3 sequences, with under 25% as singletons. The source was whole blood, collected in connection with sensitization to the hapten diphenylcyclopropenone (DPC). These receptors all come from a woman aged 50 to 60 with alopecia areata. Some clones in this sample may be carry-over from other donors' samples.

This CDR3 is CATSDKTSGRNNEQFF. In DNA form, the CDR3 reads TGTGCCACCAGTGACAAGACTAGCGGGAGAAACAATGAGCAGTTCTTC. This chain connects TRBV24-1 to TRBJ2-1; 12 positions match TRBD2. Germline trimming cut 4 bases from V and 5 bases from J; bases unmatched to any gene: 5. Per germline, CDR1 KGHDR and CDR2 SFDVKD. This CDR3 has 16 amino acids.

This clonotype showed up many times. This chain's CDR3 is CASSVNREAGELFF. The CDR3 coding sequence is TGTGCCAGCAGTGTAAACAGGGAGGCCGGGGAGCTGTTTTTT. The gene calls are TRBV25-1 and TRBJ2-2; D assignment may be TRBD1 or TRBD2 (6 bases each). Trimming cost V 4 bases and J 6 bases, with 12 bases left between them. The CDR3 length is 14 residues. Looked up from germline, CDR1 is MGHDK and CDR2 is SYGVNS.

This clonotype has only a few counts. This chain connects TRBV5-6 to TRBJ1-5; a weak D match, TRBD1 (5 bases). The ends were cut back, 1 base at V and 6 bases at J, with 14 bases in the middle. Germline CDR1 and CDR2: SGHDT and YYEEEE. The CDR3 runs to 15 residues. CDR3 bases: TGTGCCAGCAGCTTGTTCCCCAGGGATGGTCAGCCCCAGCATTTT. Protein: CASSLFPRDGQPQHF.

This rearrangement joins TRBV29-1 to TRBJ2-7; TRBD1 aligns across 9 bases. After removal of 6 bases from V and 3 bases from J, the junction contained 9 bases not matched to a gene. Looked up from germline, CDR1 is SQVTM and CDR2 is ANQGSEA. The CDR3 sequence is 14 residues long. CDR3 loop: CSVTWRQGGYEQYF. The CDR3 nucleotides are TGCAGCGTCACATGGAGACAGGGGGGCTACGAGCAGTACTTC.

This clonotype has a handful of counts. The V call is TRBV20-1, the J call TRBJ2-3; D might be TRBD2 (6 bases). The germline V gene encodes CDR1 DFQATT and CDR2 SNEGSKA (reference sequence). The CDR3 is 15 amino acids. The CDR3 DNA reads as TGCAGCGTGTTTCCACCTGCGGGGCTCACAGATACGCAGTATTTT. Translated, it gives CSVFPPAGLTDTQYF.

The V and J genes are TRBV20-1 and TRBJ2-4, with 10 bases matching TRBD2. The CDR3 is 11 amino acids. The germline gives CDR1 DFQATT, CDR2 SNEGSKA (reference sequence). V shed 6 bases, J shed 9 bases, and the junction held 2 bases outside the gene matches. The CDR3 loop reads CSAGLARIQYF. CDR3 coding DNA: TGCAGTGCGGGACTAGCGCGCATTCAGTACTTC.

This clonotype has a handful of counts. The gene calls are TRBV13 and TRBJ1-1, with D maybe TRBD1 (5 bases). Germline assignment: CDR1 PRHDT and CDR2 FYEKMQ (reference sequence). The CDR3 totals 13 residues. Deletions cut 10 bases from V and 3 bases from J, with 15 bases between. CDR3 region: CATTRVRDTEAFF. CDR3 sequence (DNA): TGTGCCACCACCAGGGTACGAGACACTGAAGCTTTCTTT.

The sample holds a few counts of this clonotype. This rearrangement joins TRBV9 to TRBJ2-1; TRBD1 might be the D (6 bases). CDR1 is SGDLS and CDR2 is YYNGEE in the germline V gene. V lost 5 bases to trimming and J lost 7 bases, with 19 bases between them. The CDR3 runs 15 residues. For the CDR3, the DNA is TGTGCCAGCAGTTACACCCCGACAGGTCTTAATGAGCAGTTCTTC. It codes for CASSYTPTGLNEQFF.

At least ten counts were recorded for this clonotype. CDR3 DNA: TGTGCCAGCAGCTTAGCGGGAGCCTACAATGAGCAGTTCTTC. Protein: CASSLAGAYNEQFF. The chain joins TRBV27 to TRBJ2-1; the match to TRBD2 covers 9 bases. The CDR3 extends over 14 amino acids. Germline V gives CDR1 MNHEY, CDR2 SMNVEV (reference sequence). The V segment lost 6 bases and the J segment 2 bases; nucleotides outside the gene matches: 2.

V is TRBV6-1 and J is TRBJ2-1; 10 bases agree with TRBD2. Germline CDR1 is MNHNS and CDR2 is SASEGT. The CDR3 totals 15 residues. V was clipped by 4 bases and J by 2 bases; unmatched bases: 2. The CDR3 DNA reads as TGTGCCAGCAGTGGGACTAGCGGAACCTACAATGAGCAGTTCTTC. Translating gives CASSGTSGTYNEQFF.

The rearrangement links TRBV20-1 to TRBJ2-1; 13 positions agree with TRBD2. Germline V gives CDR1 DFQATT, CDR2 SNEGSKA (reference sequence). This CDR3 contains 15 residues. V dropped 5 bases and J dropped 4; count of bases not matched to a gene: 5. The CDR3 DNA follows: TGCAGTGCTGGCCGACTAGCGGGAGGATACAATGAGCAGTTCTTC. Translated: CSAGRLAGGYNEQFF.

This chain joins TRBV7-9 and TRBJ2-1; either TRBD1 or TRBD2 may supply D (6 bases each). V lost 0 bases to trimming and J lost 3 bases, with 12 bases between them. CDR1 is SEHNR, CDR2 FQNEAQ, per germline (reference sequence). The CDR3 has 16 amino acids. CDR3 amino acids: CASSLAGGPNYNEQFF. Here the CDR3 DNA reads TGTGCCAGCAGCTTAGCCGGGGGCCCCAACTACAATGAGCAGTTCTTC. Looking up the rest from reference TRBV7-9 and TRBJ2-1 gives the full variable domain: DTGVSQNPRHKITKRGQNVTFRCDPISEHNRLYWYRQTLGQGPEFLTYFQNEAQLEKSRLLSDRFSAERPKGSFSTLEIQRTEQGDSAMYLCASSLAGGPNYNEQFFGPGTRLTVL.

The chain combines TRBV12-3 or TRBV12-4 with TRBJ2-7; 10 bases are shared with TRBD2. With 5 bases clipped from V and 2 bases from J, the junction kept 6 bases outside the gene matches. The CDR3 length is 15 residues. The CDR3 coding sequence is TGTGCCAGCAGTCCCCGGACTAGCGGTACCTACGAGCAGTACTTC. Protein: CASSPRTSGTYEQYF.

The rearrangement uses TRBV9 and TRBJ1-1; D gene unclear. The V gene lost 1 base and the J gene lost 0 bases, with 10 bases spanning the gap. Germline V gives CDR1 SGDLS, CDR2 YYNGEE. CDR3 length equals 15 residues. As DNA, the CDR3 is TGTGCCAGCAGCGTACTTCCAGAGATGAACACTGAAGCTTTCTTT. Translated: CASSVLPEMNTEAFF.